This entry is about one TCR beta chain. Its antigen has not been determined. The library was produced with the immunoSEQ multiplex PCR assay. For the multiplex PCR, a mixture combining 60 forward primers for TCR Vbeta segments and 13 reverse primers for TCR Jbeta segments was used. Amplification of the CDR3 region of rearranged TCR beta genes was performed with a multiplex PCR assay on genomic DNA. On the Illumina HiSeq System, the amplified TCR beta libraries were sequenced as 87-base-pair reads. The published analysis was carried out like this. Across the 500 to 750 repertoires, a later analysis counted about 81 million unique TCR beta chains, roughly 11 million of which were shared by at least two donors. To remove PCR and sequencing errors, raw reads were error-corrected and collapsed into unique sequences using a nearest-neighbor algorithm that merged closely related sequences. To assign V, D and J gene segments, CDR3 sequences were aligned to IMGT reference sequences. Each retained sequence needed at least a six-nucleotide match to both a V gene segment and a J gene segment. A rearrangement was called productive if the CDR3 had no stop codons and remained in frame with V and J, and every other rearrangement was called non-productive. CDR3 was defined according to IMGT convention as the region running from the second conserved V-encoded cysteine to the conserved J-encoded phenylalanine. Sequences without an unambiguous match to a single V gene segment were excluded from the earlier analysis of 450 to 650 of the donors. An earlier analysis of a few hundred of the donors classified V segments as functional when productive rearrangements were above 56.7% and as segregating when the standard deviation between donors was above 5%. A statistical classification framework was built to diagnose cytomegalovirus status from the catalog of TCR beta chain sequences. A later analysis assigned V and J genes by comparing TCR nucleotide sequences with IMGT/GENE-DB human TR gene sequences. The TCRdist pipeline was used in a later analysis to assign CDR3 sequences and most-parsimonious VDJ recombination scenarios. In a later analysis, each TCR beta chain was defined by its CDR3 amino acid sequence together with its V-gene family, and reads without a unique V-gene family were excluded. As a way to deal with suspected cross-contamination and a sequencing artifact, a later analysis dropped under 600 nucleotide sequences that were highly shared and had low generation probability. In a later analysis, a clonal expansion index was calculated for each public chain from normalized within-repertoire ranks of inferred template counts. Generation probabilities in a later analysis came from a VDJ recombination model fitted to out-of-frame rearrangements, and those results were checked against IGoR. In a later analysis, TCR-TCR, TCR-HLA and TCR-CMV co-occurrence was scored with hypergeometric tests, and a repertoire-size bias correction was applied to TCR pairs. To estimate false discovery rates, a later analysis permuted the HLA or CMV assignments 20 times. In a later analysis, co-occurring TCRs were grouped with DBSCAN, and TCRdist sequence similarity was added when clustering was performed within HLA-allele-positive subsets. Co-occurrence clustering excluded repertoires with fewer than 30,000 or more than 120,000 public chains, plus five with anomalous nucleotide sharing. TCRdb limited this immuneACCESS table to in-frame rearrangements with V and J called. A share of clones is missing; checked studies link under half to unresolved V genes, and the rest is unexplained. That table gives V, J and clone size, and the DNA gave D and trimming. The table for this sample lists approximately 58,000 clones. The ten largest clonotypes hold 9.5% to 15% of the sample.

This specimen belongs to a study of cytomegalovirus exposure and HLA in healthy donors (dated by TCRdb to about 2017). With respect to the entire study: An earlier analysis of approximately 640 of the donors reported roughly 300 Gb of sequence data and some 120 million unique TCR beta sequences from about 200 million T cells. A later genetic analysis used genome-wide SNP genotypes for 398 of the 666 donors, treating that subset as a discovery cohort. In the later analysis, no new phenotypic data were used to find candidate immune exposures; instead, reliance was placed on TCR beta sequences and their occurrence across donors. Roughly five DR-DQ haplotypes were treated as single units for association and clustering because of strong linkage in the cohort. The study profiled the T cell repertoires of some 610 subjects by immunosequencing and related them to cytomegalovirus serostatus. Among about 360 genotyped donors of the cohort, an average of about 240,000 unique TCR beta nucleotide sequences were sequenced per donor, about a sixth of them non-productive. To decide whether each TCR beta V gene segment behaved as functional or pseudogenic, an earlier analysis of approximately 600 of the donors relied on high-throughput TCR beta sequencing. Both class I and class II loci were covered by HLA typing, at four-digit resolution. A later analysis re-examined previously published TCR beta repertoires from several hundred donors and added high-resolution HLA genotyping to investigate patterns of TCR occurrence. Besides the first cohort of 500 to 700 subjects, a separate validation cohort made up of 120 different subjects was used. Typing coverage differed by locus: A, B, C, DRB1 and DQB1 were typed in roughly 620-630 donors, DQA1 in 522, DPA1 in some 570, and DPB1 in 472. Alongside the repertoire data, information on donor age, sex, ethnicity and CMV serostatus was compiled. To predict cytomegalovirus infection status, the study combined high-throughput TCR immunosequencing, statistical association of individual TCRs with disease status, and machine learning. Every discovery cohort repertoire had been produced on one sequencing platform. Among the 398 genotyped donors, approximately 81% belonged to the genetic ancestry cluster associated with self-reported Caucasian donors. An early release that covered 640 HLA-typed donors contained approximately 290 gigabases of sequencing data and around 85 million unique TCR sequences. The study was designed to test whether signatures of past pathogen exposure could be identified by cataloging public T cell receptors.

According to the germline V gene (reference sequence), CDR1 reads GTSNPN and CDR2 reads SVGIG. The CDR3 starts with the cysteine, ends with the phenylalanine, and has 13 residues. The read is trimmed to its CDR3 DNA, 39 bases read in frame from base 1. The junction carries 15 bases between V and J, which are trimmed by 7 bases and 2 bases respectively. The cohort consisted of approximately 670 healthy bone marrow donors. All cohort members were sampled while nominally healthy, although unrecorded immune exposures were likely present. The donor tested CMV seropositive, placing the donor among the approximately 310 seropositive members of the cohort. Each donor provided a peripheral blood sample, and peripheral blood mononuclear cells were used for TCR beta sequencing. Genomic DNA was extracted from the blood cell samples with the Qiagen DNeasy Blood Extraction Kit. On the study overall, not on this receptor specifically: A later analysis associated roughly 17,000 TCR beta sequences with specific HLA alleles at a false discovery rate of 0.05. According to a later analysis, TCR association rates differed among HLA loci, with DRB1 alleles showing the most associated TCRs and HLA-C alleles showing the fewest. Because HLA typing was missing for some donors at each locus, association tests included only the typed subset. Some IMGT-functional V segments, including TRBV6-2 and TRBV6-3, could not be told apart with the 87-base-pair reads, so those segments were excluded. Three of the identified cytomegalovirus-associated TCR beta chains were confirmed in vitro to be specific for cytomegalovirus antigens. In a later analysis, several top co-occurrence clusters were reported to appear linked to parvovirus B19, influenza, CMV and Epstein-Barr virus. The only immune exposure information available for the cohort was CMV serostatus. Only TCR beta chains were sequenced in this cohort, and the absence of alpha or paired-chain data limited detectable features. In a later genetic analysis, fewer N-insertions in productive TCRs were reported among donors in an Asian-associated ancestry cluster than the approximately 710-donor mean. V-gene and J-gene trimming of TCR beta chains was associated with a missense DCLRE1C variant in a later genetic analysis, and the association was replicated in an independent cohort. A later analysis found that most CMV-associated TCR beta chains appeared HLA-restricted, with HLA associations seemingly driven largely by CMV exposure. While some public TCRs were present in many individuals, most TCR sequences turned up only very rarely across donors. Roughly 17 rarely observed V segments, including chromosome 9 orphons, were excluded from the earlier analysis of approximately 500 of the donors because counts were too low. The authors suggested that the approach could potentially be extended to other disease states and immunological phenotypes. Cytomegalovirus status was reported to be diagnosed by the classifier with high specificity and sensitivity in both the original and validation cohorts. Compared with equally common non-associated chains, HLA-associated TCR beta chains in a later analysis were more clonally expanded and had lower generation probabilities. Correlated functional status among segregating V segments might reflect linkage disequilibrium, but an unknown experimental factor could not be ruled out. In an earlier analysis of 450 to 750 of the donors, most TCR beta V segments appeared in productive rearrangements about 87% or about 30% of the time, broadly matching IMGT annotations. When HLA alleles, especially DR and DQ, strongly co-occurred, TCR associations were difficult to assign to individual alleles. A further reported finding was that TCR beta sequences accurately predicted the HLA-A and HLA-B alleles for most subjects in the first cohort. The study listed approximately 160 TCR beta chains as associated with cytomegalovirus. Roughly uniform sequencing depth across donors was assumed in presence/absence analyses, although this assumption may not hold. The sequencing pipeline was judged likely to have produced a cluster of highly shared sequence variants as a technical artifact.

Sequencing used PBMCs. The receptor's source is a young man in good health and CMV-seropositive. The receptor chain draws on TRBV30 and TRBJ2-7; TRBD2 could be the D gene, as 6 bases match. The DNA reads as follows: TGTGCCTTGGGTCGGGGGTCGCCCTACGAGCAGTACTTC. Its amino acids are CALGRGSPYEQYF.